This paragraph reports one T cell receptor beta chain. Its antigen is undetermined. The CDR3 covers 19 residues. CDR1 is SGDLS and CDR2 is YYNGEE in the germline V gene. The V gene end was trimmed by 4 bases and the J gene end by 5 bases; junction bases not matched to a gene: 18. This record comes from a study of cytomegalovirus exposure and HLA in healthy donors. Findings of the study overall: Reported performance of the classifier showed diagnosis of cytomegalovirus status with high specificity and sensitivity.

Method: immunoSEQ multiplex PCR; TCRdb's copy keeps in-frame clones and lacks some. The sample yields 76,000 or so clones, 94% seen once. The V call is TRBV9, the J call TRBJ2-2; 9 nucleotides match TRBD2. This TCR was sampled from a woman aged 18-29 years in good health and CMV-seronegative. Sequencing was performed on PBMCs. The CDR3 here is CASSSGNRRGGLGTGELFF. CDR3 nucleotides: TGTGCCAGCAGCTCCGGGAATCGGCGGGGGGGCCTCGGGACCGGGGAGCTGTTTTTT.